The subject of this entry is one T cell receptor beta chain. V shed 2 bases, J shed 4 bases, and the junction held 4 bases outside the gene matches. This CDR3 contains 15 residues. The germline CDR1 and CDR2 sequences are SGHRS and YFSETQ. The sample comes from a study of control samples from healthy donors and cancer patients. TCRdb keeps only in-frame clones here, not all; method: immunoSEQ multiplex PCR. This sample carries almost 40,000 clones, about four fifths of them seen once, and the ten largest clones take about 22%. The V gene is TRBV5-1, the J gene TRBJ2-2, with 8 bases identical to TRBD1. The sample was PBMCs. The sequence was collected from a woman in her sixties with lung cancer. This chain's CDR3 is CASSFETGVTGELFF. CDR3 sequence (DNA): TGCGCCAGCAGCTTCGAGACAGGGGTCACCGGGGAGCTGTTTTTT.